This T cell receptor (beta chain) came from a study of human T cells and chemical hapten exposure. Study-wide points: Once DPC sensitization occurred, TCRs above 1 in 1000 frequency showed no change.

The time point denotes: pre-sensitization, week 0. The treatment is: therapeutic diphenylcyclopropenone sensitization with weekly scalp DPC. The V and J ends lost 0 bases and 6 bases, in that order; junction bases with no gene match: 5. The CDR3 runs 15 residues. The germline V gene has CDR1 MNHEY and CDR2 SVGAGI. TCRdb recomputed calls from the RACE reads with MiXCR, one row per CDR3 protein. In the table there are a few hundred thousand distinct CDR3 sequences, 8.6% of which are singletons. This clonotype has at least ten counts. Its cognate antigen is unknown. This sequence joins TRBV6-5 and TRBJ1-1; TRBD1 matches 9 bases. The source material was whole blood, sampled in connection with sensitization to the hapten diphenylcyclopropenone (DPC). This clonotype originated in a woman aged 40 to 50 with alopecia areata. Some clones in this sample may be carry-over from other donors' samples. The CDR3 loop reads CASSYSRQGVSEAFF. The CDR3 DNA reads TGTGCCAGCAGTTACTCGAGACAGGGGGTATCTGAAGCTTTCTTT.